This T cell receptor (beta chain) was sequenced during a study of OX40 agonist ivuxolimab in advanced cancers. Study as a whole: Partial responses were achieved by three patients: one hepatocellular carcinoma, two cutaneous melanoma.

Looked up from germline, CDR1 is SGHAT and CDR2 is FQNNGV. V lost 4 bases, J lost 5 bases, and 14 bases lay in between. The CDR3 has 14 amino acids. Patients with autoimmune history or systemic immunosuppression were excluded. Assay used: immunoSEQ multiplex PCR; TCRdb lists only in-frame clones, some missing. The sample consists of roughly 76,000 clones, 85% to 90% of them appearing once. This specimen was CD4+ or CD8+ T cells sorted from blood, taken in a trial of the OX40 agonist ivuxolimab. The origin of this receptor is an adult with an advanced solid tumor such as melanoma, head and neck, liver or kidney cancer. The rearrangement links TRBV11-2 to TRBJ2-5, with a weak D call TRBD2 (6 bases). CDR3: CASSSRGSQETQYF. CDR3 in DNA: TGTGCCAGCAGCTCCCGGGGGAGTCAGGAGACCCAGTACTTC.